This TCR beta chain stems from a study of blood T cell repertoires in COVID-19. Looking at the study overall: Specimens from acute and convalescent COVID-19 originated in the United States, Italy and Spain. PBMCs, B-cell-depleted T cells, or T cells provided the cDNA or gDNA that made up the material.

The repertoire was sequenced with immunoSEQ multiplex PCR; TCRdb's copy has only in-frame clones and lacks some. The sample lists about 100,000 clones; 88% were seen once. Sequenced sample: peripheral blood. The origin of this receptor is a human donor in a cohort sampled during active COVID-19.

CDR3 sequence (DNA): TGTGCCAGCAGGCCTGGACCGGGACAGTACAATGAAGCTTTCTTT. Translation gives CASRPGPGQYNEAFF. V usage is TRBV6-2 or TRBV6-3 and J usage is TRBJ1-1; 7 bases align to TRBD1. The V segment lost 6 bases and the J segment 7 bases; nucleotides outside the gene matches: 14. CDR3 length: 15 residues. Germline loops: CDR1 MNHEY, CDR2 SVGEGT.